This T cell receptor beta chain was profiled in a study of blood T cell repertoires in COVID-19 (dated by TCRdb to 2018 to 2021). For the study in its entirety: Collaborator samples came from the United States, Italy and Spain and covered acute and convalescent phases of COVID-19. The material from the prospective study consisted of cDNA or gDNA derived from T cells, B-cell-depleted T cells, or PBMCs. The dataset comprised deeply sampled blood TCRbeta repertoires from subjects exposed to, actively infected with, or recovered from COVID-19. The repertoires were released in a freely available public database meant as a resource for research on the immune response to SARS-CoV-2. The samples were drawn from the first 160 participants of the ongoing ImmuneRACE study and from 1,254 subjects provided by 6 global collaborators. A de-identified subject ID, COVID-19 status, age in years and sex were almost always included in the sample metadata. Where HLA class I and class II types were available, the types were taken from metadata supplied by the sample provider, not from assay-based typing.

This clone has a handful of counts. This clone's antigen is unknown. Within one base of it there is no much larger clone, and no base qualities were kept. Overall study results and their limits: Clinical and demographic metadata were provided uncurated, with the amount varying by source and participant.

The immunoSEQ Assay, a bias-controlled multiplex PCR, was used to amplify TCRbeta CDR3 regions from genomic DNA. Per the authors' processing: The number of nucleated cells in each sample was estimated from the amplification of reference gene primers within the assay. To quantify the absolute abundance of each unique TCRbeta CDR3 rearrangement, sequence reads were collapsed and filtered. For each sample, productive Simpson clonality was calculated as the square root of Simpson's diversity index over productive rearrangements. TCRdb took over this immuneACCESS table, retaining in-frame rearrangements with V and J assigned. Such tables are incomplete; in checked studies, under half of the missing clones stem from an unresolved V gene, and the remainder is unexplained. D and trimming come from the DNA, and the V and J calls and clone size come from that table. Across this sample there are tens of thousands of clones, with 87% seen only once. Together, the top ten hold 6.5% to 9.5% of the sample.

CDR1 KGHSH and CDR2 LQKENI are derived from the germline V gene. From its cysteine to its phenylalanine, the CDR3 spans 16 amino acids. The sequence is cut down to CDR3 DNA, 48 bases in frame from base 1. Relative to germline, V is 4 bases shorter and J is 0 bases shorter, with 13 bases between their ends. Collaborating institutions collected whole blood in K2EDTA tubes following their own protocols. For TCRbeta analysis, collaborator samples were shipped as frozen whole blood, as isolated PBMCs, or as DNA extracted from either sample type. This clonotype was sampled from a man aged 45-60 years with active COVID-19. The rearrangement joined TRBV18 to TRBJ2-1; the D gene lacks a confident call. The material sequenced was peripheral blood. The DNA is TGTGCCAGCTCACGGCAAAGCGCTAGCTCCTACAATGAGCAGTTCTTC. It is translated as CASSRQSASSYNEQFF.